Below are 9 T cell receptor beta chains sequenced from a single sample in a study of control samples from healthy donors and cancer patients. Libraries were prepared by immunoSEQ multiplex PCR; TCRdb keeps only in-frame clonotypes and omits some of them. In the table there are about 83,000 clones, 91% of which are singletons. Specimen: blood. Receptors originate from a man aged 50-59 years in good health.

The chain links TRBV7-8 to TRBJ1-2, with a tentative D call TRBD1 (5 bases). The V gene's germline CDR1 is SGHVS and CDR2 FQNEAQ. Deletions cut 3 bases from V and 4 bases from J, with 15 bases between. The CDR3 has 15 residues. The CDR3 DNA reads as TGTGCCAGCAGCTTTTCCCTAAAGCAGGGCTATGGCTACACCTTC. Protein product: CASSFSLKQGYGYTF.

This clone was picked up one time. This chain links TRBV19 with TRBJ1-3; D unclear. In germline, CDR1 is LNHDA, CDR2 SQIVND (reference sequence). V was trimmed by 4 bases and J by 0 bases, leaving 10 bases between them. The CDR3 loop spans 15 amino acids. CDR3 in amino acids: CASSTGGSSGNTIYF. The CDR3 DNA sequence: TGTGCCAGTAGTACGGGCGGCTCCTCTGGAAACACCATATATTTT.

CDR3 residues: CASSLTRRSNQPQHF. The CDR3 coding sequence is TGTGCCAGCAGCCTTACGAGGCGGAGCAATCAGCCCCAGCATTTT. The V call is TRBV7-2, the J call TRBJ1-5; D unclear. The V gene lost 5 bases and the J gene lost 1 base, with 12 bases spanning the gap. Germline CDR1 reads SGHTA; CDR2 reads FQGNSA. The CDR3 has 15 residues.

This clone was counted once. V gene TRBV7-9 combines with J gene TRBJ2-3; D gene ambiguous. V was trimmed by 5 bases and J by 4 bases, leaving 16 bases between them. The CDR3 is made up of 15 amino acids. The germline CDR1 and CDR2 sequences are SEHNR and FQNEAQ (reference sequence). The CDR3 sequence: CASSANRAPPDTQYF. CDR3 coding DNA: TGTGCCAGCAGCGCCAACCGTGCCCCGCCAGATACGCAGTATTTT.

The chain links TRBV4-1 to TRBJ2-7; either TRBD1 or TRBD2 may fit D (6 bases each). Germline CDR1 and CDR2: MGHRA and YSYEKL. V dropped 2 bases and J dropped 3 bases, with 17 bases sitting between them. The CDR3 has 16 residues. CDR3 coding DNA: TGCGCCAGCAGCCAAACCCCCGGGGGCGACGGCTACGAGCAGTACTTC. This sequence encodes CASSQTPGGDGYEQYF.

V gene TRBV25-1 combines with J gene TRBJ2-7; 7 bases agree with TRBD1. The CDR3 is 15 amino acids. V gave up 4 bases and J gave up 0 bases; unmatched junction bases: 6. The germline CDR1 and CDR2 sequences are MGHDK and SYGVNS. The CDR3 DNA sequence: TGTGCCAGCAGTGCCCGACAGGGTAGCTCCTACGAGCAGTACTTC. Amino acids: CASSARQGSSYEQYF.

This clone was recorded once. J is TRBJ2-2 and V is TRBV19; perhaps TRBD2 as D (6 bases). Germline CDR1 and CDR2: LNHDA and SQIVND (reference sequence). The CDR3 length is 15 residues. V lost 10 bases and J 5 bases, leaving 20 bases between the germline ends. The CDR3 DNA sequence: TGTGCCACCCAAAAAGACGGGGGAGCTACCGGGGAGCTGTTTTTT. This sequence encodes CATQKDGGATGELFF.

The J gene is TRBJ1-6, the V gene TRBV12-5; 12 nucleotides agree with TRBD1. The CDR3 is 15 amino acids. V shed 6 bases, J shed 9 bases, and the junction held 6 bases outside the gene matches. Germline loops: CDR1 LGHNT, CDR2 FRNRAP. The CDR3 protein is CASGTLGQGASPLHF. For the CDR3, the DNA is TGTGCTAGTGGCACGTTGGGACAGGGGGCTTCACCCCTCCACTTT.

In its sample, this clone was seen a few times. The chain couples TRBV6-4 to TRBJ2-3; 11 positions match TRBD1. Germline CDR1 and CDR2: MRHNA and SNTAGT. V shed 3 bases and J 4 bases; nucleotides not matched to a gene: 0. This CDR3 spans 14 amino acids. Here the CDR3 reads CASSEDRGPDTQYF. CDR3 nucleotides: TGTGCCAGCAGTGAGGACAGGGGGCCAGATACGCAGTATTTT.